The clone carrying this T cell receptor beta chain was seen repeatedly, ten times or more. As yet, its antigen is unknown. TCRbeta library preparation incorporated unique molecular identifiers. TCRdb re-called the PCR reads through MiXCR, storing one row per CDR3 protein. The profile shows about 1,000,000 distinct CDR3 sequences, about 29% of them singletons. The CDR3 is 12 residues long. Looked up from germline, CDR1 is MNHEY and CDR2 is SVGEGT. Trimming removed 10 bases from V and 3 bases from J, with 13 bases in between. This record comes from a study of T-cell reconstitution after alpha-beta-depleted transplantation in children. Notes on the study in general: Reportedly, roughly two months post-transplant, alpha-beta T cells arose from several hundred expanded graft clones. T cells produced anew were the main source of T-cell counts and diversity one year after transplant.

The J gene is TRBJ2-7, the V gene TRBV6-2 or TRBV6-3, with a tentative D call TRBD2 (8 bases). Sequencing used PBMCs, mostly from graft donor cells, obtained 360 days after TCRalphabeta/CD19-depleted stem cell transplant. The TCR comes from a boy under two years old who had a stem cell transplant for SCID, so the T cells may come from the graft donor. This CDR3 is CAIGRGLYEQYF. CDR3 coding DNA: TGTGCCATCGGGAGGGGGCTCTACGAGCAGTACTTC.